This TCR beta chain was recorded in a study of identical twins. TCRdb re-called the 5' RACE reads with MiXCR, one entry per CDR3 protein. The sample yields roughly 1,500,000 distinct CDR3 sequences, roughly 35% seen once. V trimming: 3 bases; J trimming: 0 bases; junction bases outside the gene matches: 7. The CDR3 runs to 15 residues. CDR1 DFQATT and CDR2 SNEGSKA come from the germline V gene (reference sequence). This chain connects TRBV20-1 to TRBJ1-2, with 7 bases identical to TRBD1. The specimen sequenced was cord blood. The TCR was taken from a newborn girl in good health. The CDR3 sequence is CSARRDRQSNYGYTF. In nucleotides, the CDR3 is TGCAGTGCTAGGCGGGACAGACAATCTAACTATGGCTACACCTTC.